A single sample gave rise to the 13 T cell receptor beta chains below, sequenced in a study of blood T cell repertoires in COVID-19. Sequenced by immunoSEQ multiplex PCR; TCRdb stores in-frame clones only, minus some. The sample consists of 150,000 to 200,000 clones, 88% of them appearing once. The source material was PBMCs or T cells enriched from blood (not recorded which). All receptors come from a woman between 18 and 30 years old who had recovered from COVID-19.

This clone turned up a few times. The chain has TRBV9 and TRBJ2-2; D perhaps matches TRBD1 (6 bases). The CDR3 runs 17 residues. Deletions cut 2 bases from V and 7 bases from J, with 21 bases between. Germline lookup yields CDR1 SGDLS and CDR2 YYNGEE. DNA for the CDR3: TGTGCCAGCAGCGTCGGGCTTTCAGGGGCGTGGGGCGGGGAGCTGTTTTTT. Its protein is CASSVGLSGAWGGELFF.

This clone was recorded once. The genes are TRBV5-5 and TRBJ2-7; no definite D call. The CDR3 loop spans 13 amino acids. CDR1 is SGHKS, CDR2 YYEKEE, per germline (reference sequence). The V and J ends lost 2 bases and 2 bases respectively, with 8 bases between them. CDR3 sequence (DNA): TGTGCCAGCAGCTTCCGATTAGCCTACGAGCAGTACTTC. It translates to CASSFRLAYEQYF.

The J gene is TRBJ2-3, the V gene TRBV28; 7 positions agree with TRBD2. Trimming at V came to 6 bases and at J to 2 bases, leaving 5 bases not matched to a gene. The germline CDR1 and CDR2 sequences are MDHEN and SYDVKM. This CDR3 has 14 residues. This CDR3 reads CASSSLASTDTQYF. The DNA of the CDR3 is TGTGCCAGCAGCTCACTAGCGTCCACAGATACGCAGTATTTT. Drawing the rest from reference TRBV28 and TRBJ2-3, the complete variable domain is DVKVTQSSRYLVKRTGEKVFLECVQDMDHENMFWYRQDPGLGLRLIYFSYDVKMKEKGDIPEGYSVSREKKERFSLILESASTNQTSMYLCASSSLASTDTQYFGPGTRLTVL.

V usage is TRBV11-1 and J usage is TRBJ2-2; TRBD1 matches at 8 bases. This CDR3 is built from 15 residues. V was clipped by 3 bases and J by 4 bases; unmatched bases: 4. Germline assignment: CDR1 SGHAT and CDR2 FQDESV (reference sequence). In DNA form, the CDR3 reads TGTGCCAGCAGCTTCAGGGGGCGAGGCACCGGGGAGCTGTTTTTT. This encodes CASSFRGRGTGELFF.

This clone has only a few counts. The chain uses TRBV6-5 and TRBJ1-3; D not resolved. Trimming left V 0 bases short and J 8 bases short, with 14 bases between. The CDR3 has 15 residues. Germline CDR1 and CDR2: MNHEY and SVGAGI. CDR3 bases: TGTGCCAGCAGTTACTCGATAGCCCTTGGCGACACCATATATTTT. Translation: CASSYSIALGDTIYF.

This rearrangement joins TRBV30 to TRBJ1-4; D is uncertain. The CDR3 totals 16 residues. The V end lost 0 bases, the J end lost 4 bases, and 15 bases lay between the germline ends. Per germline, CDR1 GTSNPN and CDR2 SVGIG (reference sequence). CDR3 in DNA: TGTGCCTGGAGTGTACAATCCGGACTGAATAATGAAAAACTGTTTTTT. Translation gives CAWSVQSGLNNEKLFF. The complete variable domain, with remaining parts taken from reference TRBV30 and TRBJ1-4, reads SQTIHQWPATLVQPVGSPLSLECTVEGTSNPNLYWYRQAAGRGLQLLFYSVGIGQISSEVPQNLSASRPQDRQFILSSKKLLLSDSGFYLCAWSVQSGLNNEKLFFGSGTQLSVL.

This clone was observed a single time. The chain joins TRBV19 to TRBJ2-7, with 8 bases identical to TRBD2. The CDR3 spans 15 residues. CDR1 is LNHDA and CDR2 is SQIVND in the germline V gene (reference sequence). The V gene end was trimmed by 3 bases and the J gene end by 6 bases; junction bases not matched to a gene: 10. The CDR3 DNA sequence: TGTGCCAGTAGTATGGGCGGGACTAGGGCCATCGAGCAGTACTTC. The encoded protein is CASSMGGTRAIEQYF. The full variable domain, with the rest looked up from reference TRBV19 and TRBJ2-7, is DGGITQSPKYLFRKEGQNVTLSCEQNLNHDAMYWYRQDPGQGLRLIYYSQIVNDFQKGDIAEGYSVSREKKESFPLTVTSAQKNPTAFYLCASSMGGTRAIEQYFGPGTRLTVT.

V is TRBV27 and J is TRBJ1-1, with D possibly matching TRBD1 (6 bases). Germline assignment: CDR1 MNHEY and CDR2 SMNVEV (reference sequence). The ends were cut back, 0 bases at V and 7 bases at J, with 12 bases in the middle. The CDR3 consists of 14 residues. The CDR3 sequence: CASSLSGQIVEAFF. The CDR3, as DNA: TGTGCCAGCAGTTTATCTGGACAGATCGTTGAAGCTTTCTTT.

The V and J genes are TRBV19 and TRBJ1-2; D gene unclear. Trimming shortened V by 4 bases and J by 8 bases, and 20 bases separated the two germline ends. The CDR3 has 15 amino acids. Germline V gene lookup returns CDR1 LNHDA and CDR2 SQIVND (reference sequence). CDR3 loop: CASSRLAGSQEGYTF. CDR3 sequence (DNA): TGTGCCAGTAGTAGGCTCGCGGGGAGTCAGGAGGGCTACACCTTC.

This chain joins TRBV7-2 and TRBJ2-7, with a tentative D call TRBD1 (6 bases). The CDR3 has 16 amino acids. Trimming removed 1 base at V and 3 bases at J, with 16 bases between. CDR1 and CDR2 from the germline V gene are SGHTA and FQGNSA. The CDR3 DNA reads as TGTGCCAGCAGCTTAGATGGGGGCTTCGAAGGCTACGAGCAGTACTTC. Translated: CASSLDGGFEGYEQYF.

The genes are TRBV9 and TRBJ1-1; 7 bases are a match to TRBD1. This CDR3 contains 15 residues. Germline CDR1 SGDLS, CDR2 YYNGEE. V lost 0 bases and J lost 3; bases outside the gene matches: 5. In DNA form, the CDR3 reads TGTGCCAGCAGCGTAGGTGGCAGGGGGGACACTGAAGCTTTCTTT. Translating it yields CASSVGGRGDTEAFF.

CDR3 in amino acids: CASSTQTSNEQFF. The CDR3 region has the DNA TGTGCCAGTAGTACCCAGACTAGCAATGAGCAGTTCTTC. The chain employs TRBV19 and TRBJ2-1; D may be TRBD2 (6 bases). The CDR3 totals 13 residues. Germline lookup yields CDR1 LNHDA and CDR2 SQIVND (reference sequence). With 4 bases removed from V and 6 bases from J, the gap between germline ends came to 10 bases. Drawing the rest from reference TRBV19 and TRBJ2-1, the complete variable domain is DGGITQSPKYLFRKEGQNVTLSCEQNLNHDAMYWYRQDPGQGLRLIYYSQIVNDFQKGDIAEGYSVSREKKESFPLTVTSAQKNPTAFYLCASSTQTSNEQFFGPGTRLTVL.

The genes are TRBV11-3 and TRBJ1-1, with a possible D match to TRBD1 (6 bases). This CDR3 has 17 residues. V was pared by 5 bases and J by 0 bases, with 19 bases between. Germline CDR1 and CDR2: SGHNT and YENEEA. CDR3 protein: CASSRGGGAGLNTEAFF. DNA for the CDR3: TGTGCCAGCAGCCGCGGTGGGGGGGCCGGGTTGAACACTGAAGCTTTCTTT.